These 22 T cell receptor beta chains were sequenced from one sample in a study of blood T cell repertoires in COVID-19. Here immunoSEQ multiplex PCR was the method, and the copy in TCRdb shows in-frame clones only, minus some. The sample holds fewer than 25,000 clones, around 89% seen once. The sequencing input was peripheral blood. The receptors shown here come from a woman aged 60-75 years with active COVID-19.

The chain uses TRBV7-2 and TRBJ2-2, with D maybe TRBD1 (6 bases). The length of the CDR3 is 16 residues. Germline V lookup: CDR1 SGHTA, CDR2 FQGNSA. V was pared by 5 bases and J by 2 bases, with 15 bases between. CDR3 coding DNA: TGTGCCAGCAGCGAAGGGGGACCCATTAACACCGGGGAGCTGTTTTTT. Translated: CASSEGGPINTGELFF.

This rearrangement joins TRBV7-9 to TRBJ1-1; tentatively, D is TRBD1 (5 bases). The CDR3 totals 11 residues. The germline V and J ends were trimmed by 1 base and 9 bases, with 6 bases remaining between them. Per germline, CDR1 SEHNR and CDR2 FQNEAQ (reference sequence). CDR3 sequence: CASSLDRQAFF. The DNA of the CDR3 is TGTGCCAGCAGCTTAGACAGGCAAGCTTTCTTT.

The CDR3 loop reads CATRGDYNSPLHF. DNA for the CDR3: TGTGCCACCCGGGGGGATTATAATTCACCCCTCCACTTT. The chain joins TRBV2 to TRBJ1-6; D might be TRBD1 (5 bases). This CDR3 comprises 13 residues. The V end lost 10 bases, the J end lost 4 bases, and 11 bases lay between the germline ends. From germline, CDR1 is SNHLY and CDR2 FYNNEI.

This chain links TRBV5-5 with TRBJ2-7, with 9 bases lining up with TRBD1. There are 14 residues in the CDR3. V trimming: 3 bases; J trimming: 4 bases; junction bases outside the gene matches: 5. CDR1 SGHKS and CDR2 YYEKEE come from the germline V gene (reference sequence). The CDR3 bases are TGTGCCAGCAGCTCCGGACAGGGGCGATACGAGCAGTACTTC. This sequence encodes CASSSGQGRYEQYF.

The rearrangement links TRBV4-1 to TRBJ1-6, with TRBD1 identical over 11 bases. Per germline, CDR1 MGHRA and CDR2 YSYEKL. The CDR3 covers 16 residues. The trim removed 4 bases at V and 7 bases at J, leaving 6 bases unmatched. CDR3 in DNA: TGCGCCAGCAGCCTGAGCCGGGACAGGGGGAATTCACCCCTCCACTTT. It encodes CASSLSRDRGNSPLHF.

The chain combines TRBV29-1 with TRBJ2-1; D perhaps matches TRBD1 (5 bases). The CDR3 is 15 amino acids. The V and J ends lost 0 bases and 4 bases respectively, with 13 bases between them. Germline V gene data show CDR1 as SQVTM and CDR2 as ANQGSEA. CDR3 protein: CSVEEWAGPYNEQFF. The CDR3 DNA is TGCAGCGTTGAAGAGTGGGCAGGGCCTTACAATGAGCAGTTCTTC.

The table lists this clone with a count of one. The genes are TRBV6-2 or TRBV6-3 and TRBJ2-1; D is possibly TRBD2 (5 bases). V was pared by 4 bases and J by 0 bases, with 10 bases between. CDR3 length: 15 residues. Germline CDR1 and CDR2: MNHEY and SVGEGT. This CDR3 reads CASSLSDFSYNEQFF. The CDR3 region has the DNA TGTGCCAGCAGTTTATCGGACTTCTCCTACAATGAGCAGTTCTTC.

The chain joins TRBV2 to TRBJ2-3; TRBD1 aligns across 10 bases. This CDR3 is 15 amino acids long. V trimming: 6 bases; J trimming: 6 bases; junction bases outside the gene matches: 9. Per germline, CDR1 SNHLY and CDR2 FYNNEI. The CDR3 region is CASSVGQGSVDTQYF. DNA for the CDR3: TGTGCCAGCAGCGTGGGACAGGGGTCGGTCGATACGCAGTATTTT.

The rearrangement uses TRBV19 and TRBJ2-1; 15 bases align to TRBD2. The J segment lost 3 bases and the V segment lost 5 bases, leaving 11 bases of the junction unmatched. Germline CDR1 LNHDA, CDR2 SQIVND (reference sequence). The CDR3 totals 19 residues. The DNA for the CDR3 is TGTGCCAGTAGTTTCCCGGGACTAGCGGGGGGAAGAGTCTACAATGAGCAGTTCTTC. It yields the protein CASSFPGLAGGRVYNEQFF.

This clone came up a few times. V gene TRBV5-1 combines with J gene TRBJ1-4, with TRBD1 identical over 9 bases. Germline loops: CDR1 SGHRS, CDR2 YFSETQ. The CDR3 has 14 residues. V lost 0 bases, J lost 6 bases, and 0 bases stayed unmatched. CDR3 bases: TGCGCCAGCAGCTTGGGGACAGGGGATGAAAAACTGTTTTTT. Its protein is CASSLGTGDEKLFF.

The rearrangement links TRBV1 to TRBJ2-2; TRBD1, the table's D call, was not compared with the DNA. TRBV1 is tagged as a pseudogene. This CDR3 spans 15 amino acids. The DNA of the CDR3 is TGCACCAGCAGCCCGGGACAGGGGGGCGCCGGGGAGCTGTTTTTT. Translated: CTSSPGQGGAGELFF.

V and J are TRBV7-9 and TRBJ1-3; D remains unclear. Trimming removed 5 bases from V and 0 bases from J, with 11 bases in between. This CDR3 contains 15 residues. Germline V gene data show CDR1 as SEHNR and CDR2 as FQNEAQ (reference sequence). CDR3 sequence (DNA): TGTGCCAGCAGCCAAGGACTGCTCTCTGGAAACACCATATATTTT. It translates to CASSQGLLSGNTIYF. The variable domain in full, completed from reference TRBV7-9 and TRBJ1-3, reads DTGVSQNPRHKITKRGQNVTFRCDPISEHNRLYWYRQTLGQGPEFLTYFQNEAQLEKSRLLSDRFSAERPKGSFSTLEIQRTEQGDSAMYLCASSQGLLSGNTIYFGEGSWLTVV.

The V call is TRBV2, the J call TRBJ1-5; D is unclear. The CDR3 is 17 amino acids. CDR1 is SNHLY, CDR2 FYNNEI, per germline. The V and J ends lost 5 bases and 1 base respectively, with 18 bases between them. CDR3 sequence (DNA): TGTGCCAGCAGTAAGGAGGCTCAACGGTGGAGCAATCAGCCCCAGCATTTT. It yields the protein CASSKEAQRWSNQPQHF.

V gene TRBV5-5 combines with J gene TRBJ1-1; 7 positions agree with TRBD1. CDR1 is SGHKS, CDR2 YYEKEE, per germline (reference sequence). Trimming cost V 1 base and J 1 base; bases outside gene matches: 4. The CDR3 contains 15 residues. CDR3 nucleotide sequence: TGTGCCAGCAGCTTGTGGGCAGGGGGGAACACTGAAGCTTTCTTT. This sequence encodes CASSLWAGGNTEAFF. The whole variable domain, filled in from reference TRBV5-5 and TRBJ1-1, reads DAGVTQSPTHLIKTRGQQVTLRCSPISGHKSVSWYQQVLGQGPQFIFQYYEKEERGRGNFPDRFSARQFPNYSSELNVNALLLGDSALYLCASSLWAGGNTEAFFGQGTRLTVV.

This chain uses TRBV6-5 with TRBJ1-2; 8 positions agree with TRBD1. CDR1 is MNHEY and CDR2 is SVGAGI in the germline V gene. This CDR3 region has 14 residues. The V segment lost 6 bases and the J segment 2 bases; nucleotides outside the gene matches: 5. DNA of the CDR3: TGTGCCAGCAGCTCAGGGGGCGCAAACTATGGCTACACCTTC. Amino acid sequence: CASSSGGANYGYTF.

This clone has just a few counts. The chain employs TRBV6-4 and TRBJ2-1; the match to TRBD2 covers 12 bases. The length of the CDR3 is 16 residues. Trimming cost V 4 bases and J 8 bases; bases outside gene matches: 9. From germline, CDR1 is MRHNA and CDR2 SNTAGT. The CDR3 nucleotides are TGTGCCAGCAGTGCCCTAGCGGGGGGGTCTATAGATGAGCAGTTCTTC. It is translated as CASSALAGGSIDEQFF.

This clone occurred a few times. The CDR3 spells CASSRTDNQPQHF. CDR3 DNA sequence: TGTGCCAGTAGTAGGACAGACAATCAGCCCCAGCATTTT. The chain carries TRBV19 and TRBJ1-5, with a tentative D call TRBD1 (6 bases). The V end lost 4 bases, the J end lost 3 bases, and 7 bases lay between the germline ends. The CDR3 runs to 13 residues. CDR1 LNHDA and CDR2 SQIVND come from the germline V gene (reference sequence). Using reference TRBV19 and TRBJ1-5 for the parts outside the CDR3, the full variable domain is DGGITQSPKYLFRKEGQNVTLSCEQNLNHDAMYWYRQDPGQGLRLIYYSQIVNDFQKGDIAEGYSVSREKKESFPLTVTSAQKNPTAFYLCASSRTDNQPQHFGDGTRLSIL.

This CDR3 reads CASPGPNTGELFF. The CDR3 DNA sequence: TGTGCCAGCCCTGGGCCGAACACCGGGGAGCTGTTTTTT. The chain recombines TRBV28 with TRBJ2-2; D gene ambiguous. Germline V CDR1 and CDR2: MDHEN, SYDVKM. V was cut by 8 bases and J by 0 bases, with 7 bases left in between. The CDR3 extends over 13 amino acids.

The chain uses TRBV6-5 and TRBJ1-5; possibly TRBD1 for D (6 bases). Germline V gene lookup returns CDR1 MNHEY and CDR2 SVGAGI. CDR3 length equals 14 residues. V lost 7 bases and J lost 0, with 10 bases in between. CDR3 nucleotides: TGTGCCAGCACCCTGGACAGTAGCAATCAGCCCCAGCATTTT. As protein: CASTLDSSNQPQHF.

The V and J genes are TRBV5-4 and TRBJ2-3, with 10 bases matching TRBD2. This CDR3 has 15 residues. The J segment lost 5 bases and the V segment lost 9 bases, leaving 12 bases of the junction unmatched. Germline CDR1 is SGHNT and CDR2 is YYREEE (reference sequence). The CDR3 loop reads CATTPAGGLGDTQYF. The CDR3 DNA reads as TGTGCCACAACCCCAGCGGGGGGGCTTGGAGATACGCAGTATTTT.

The J gene is TRBJ2-7, the V gene TRBV29-1; 8 bases fit TRBD1. The CDR3 runs to 12 residues. Germline CDR1 is SQVTM and CDR2 is ANQGSEA. V was clipped by 5 bases and J by 4 bases; unmatched bases: 4. The CDR3 region has the DNA TGCAGCGTTCAGACAGGGGTGTACGAGCAGTACTTC. Its protein product is CSVQTGVYEQYF.

The rearrangement links TRBV3-1 (or the pseudogene TRBV3-2) to TRBJ2-5; D possibly corresponds to TRBD2 (6 bases). Germline-derived CDR1 and CDR2 are LGHDT and YNNKEL (reference sequence). The germline V and J ends were trimmed by 4 bases and 1 base, with 13 bases remaining between them. The CDR3 length is 15 residues. The CDR3 reads CASSPGGAIQETQYF. The CDR3 DNA reads TGTGCCAGCAGCCCCGGAGGGGCGATCCAAGAGACCCAGTACTTC.